This TCR beta chain was documented in a study of control samples from healthy donors and cancer patients. The CDR3 runs to 17 residues. In germline, CDR1 is SQVTM, CDR2 ANQGSEA. V trimming: 1 base; J trimming: 1 base; junction bases outside the gene matches: 10. Assay: immunoSEQ multiplex PCR; the TCRdb copy retains only in-frame clones and omits some. In the table there are about 120,000 clones, approximately 93% of which are singletons. The chain employs TRBV29-1 and TRBJ1-2, with 9 bases matching TRBD1. The sequenced material came from blood. This TCR derives from a young woman in good health. CDR3 loop: CSVEGLGTGTSNYGYTF. The CDR3 DNA reads TGCAGCGTTGAAGGATTGGGGACAGGGACAAGTAACTATGGCTACACCTTC.